Below, 31 T cell receptor beta chains from the same sample are listed, as sequenced in a study of cytomegalovirus exposure and HLA in healthy donors. The PCR used 60 Vbeta and 13 Jbeta primers. Generated by immunoSEQ multiplex PCR, the TCRdb table keeps only in-frame clones and is missing some. The profile shows roughly 130,000 clones, 80% of them singletons. The sequenced sample was PBMCs. These receptors were collected from a man aged 25-45 years in good health and CMV-seronegative.

The rearrangement uses TRBV2 and TRBJ2-1; tentative D call: TRBD2 (6 bases). V was pared by 5 bases and J by 6 bases, with 17 bases between. Germline CDR1 and CDR2: SNHLY and FYNNEI. The CDR3 sequence is 15 residues long. The CDR3 loop is CASSNGRYYPNEQFF. Here the CDR3 DNA reads TGTGCCAGCAGTAACGGGAGATACTACCCCAATGAGCAGTTCTTC.

The genes are TRBV27 and TRBJ2-1; TRBD2 matches at 8 bases. The CDR3 has 16 amino acids. V lost 1 base to trimming and J lost 0 bases; unmatched junction nucleotides: 2. Per the germline V gene, CDR1 is MNHEY and CDR2 is SMNVEV (reference sequence). The CDR3 DNA is TGTGCCAGCAGTTTATTCGGGGGGGACTCCTACAATGAGCAGTTCTTC. This gives the protein CASSLFGGDSYNEQFF.

With regard to this clone: The junction shows a germline mismatch at one end, possibly a read error. V and J are TRBV7-7 and TRBJ2-7; D gene unclear. In germline, CDR1 is SSHAT, CDR2 FNYEAQ (reference sequence). CDR3 length: 14 residues. CDR3 sequence: CASSLDLSSYEQYF. CDR3 coding DNA: TGTGCTAGCAGCTTAGATTTGAGCTCCTACGAGCAGTACTTC.

V and J are TRBV7-3 and TRBJ1-1; D call uncertain. Germline lookup yields CDR1 SGHTA and CDR2 FQGTGA. This CDR3 spans 13 amino acids. Trimming took off 1 base at V and 3 bases at J, with 6 bases between the two ends. In nucleotides, the CDR3 is TGTGCCAGCAGCTTAATGTCAGACACTGAAGCTTTCTTT. Protein: CASSLMSDTEAFF.

The V call is TRBV28, the J call TRBJ2-7, with a tentative D call TRBD2 (5 bases). CDR1 MDHEN and CDR2 SYDVKM come from the germline V gene. V shed 3 bases and J shed 0 bases, with 12 bases lying between them. The CDR3 extends over 15 amino acids. The CDR3 spells CASSFRGLNSYEQYF. The CDR3 DNA reads TGTGCCAGCAGTTTTCGGGGTCTAAACTCCTACGAGCAGTACTTC.

CDR3 sequence: CARGLAGDTQYF. Written as DNA, the CDR3 is TGTGCCAGGGGACTAGCGGGAGATACGCAGTATTTT. The chain uses TRBV2 and TRBJ2-3; TRBD2 agrees at 12 bases. Germline CDR1 SNHLY, CDR2 FYNNEI. This CDR3 has 12 residues. V was pared by 9 bases and J by 5 bases, with 0 bases of the junction left unmatched.

The chain recombines TRBV30 with TRBJ1-5; TRBD1 agrees at 8 bases. The ends lost 8 bases at V and 2 bases at J; junction bases unmatched: 5. The length of the CDR3 is 13 residues. Germline loops: CDR1 GTSNPN, CDR2 SVGIG (reference sequence). The chain's CDR3 is CAVDRGGNQPQHF. CDR3 nucleotides: TGTGCCGTTGACAGGGGAGGCAATCAGCCCCAGCATTTT. Together with reference TRBV30 and TRBJ1-5, the CDR3 gives the full variable domain: SQTIHQWPATLVQPVGSPLSLECTVEGTSNPNLYWYRQAAGRGLQLLFYSVGIGQISSEVPQNLSASRPQDRQFILSSKKLLLSDSGFYLCAVDRGGNQPQHFGDGTRLSIL.

This clone has a handful of counts. The chain has TRBV5-1 and TRBJ2-7, with 11 bases identical to TRBD2. The CDR3 length is 17 residues. The ends lost 2 bases at V and 6 bases at J; junction bases unmatched: 13. From germline, CDR1 is SGHRS and CDR2 YFSETQ. The CDR3 sequence: CASSFTAGLAVGGEQYF. CDR3 in DNA: TGCGCCAGCAGCTTCACAGCGGGACTAGCGGTGGGAGGCGAGCAGTACTTC.

As to this clone: The sample holds other DNA sequences that translate to the same CDR3. The V gene is TRBV19, the J gene TRBJ1-1, with TRBD1 matching 9 bases. Germline CDR1 and CDR2: LNHDA and SQIVND (reference sequence). The CDR3 spans 15 residues. V trimming: 4 bases; J trimming: 3 bases; junction bases outside the gene matches: 6. The CDR3 bases are TGTGCCAGTAGTACGGACAGGGGCTTTGACACTGAAGCTTTCTTT. This translates into CASSTDRGFDTEAFF.

The genes are TRBV28 and TRBJ1-6; D ambiguous. V lost 5 bases and J 10 bases, leaving 21 bases between the germline ends. The germline gives CDR1 MDHEN, CDR2 SYDVKM. This CDR3 contains 16 residues. The CDR3 loop reads CASSPLGRGSGSPLHF. Here the CDR3 DNA reads TGTGCCAGCAGTCCGTTGGGTCGGGGAAGCGGGTCACCCCTCCACTTT.

The chain couples TRBV29-1 to TRBJ2-2; tentatively, D is TRBD2 (5 bases). The CDR3 is made up of 15 amino acids. Trimming took 6 bases from V and 4 from J, leaving 18 bases between them. Germline V gene lookup returns CDR1 SQVTM and CDR2 ANQGSEA. The CDR3 nucleotides are TGCAGCGTCCGGCCCGACGATCGGGGCACCGGGGAGCTGTTTTTT. It encodes CSVRPDDRGTGELFF.

This chain links TRBV15 with TRBJ2-7, with 14 bases lining up with TRBD2. The CDR3 extends over 15 amino acids. V shed 6 bases, J shed 7 bases, and the junction held 8 bases outside the gene matches. The germline V gene has CDR1 LNHNV and CDR2 YYDKDF (reference sequence). The chain's CDR3 is CATRGLAGVQAEQYF. In nucleotides, the CDR3 is TGTGCCACCAGGGGACTAGCGGGAGTGCAGGCGGAGCAGTACTTC.

The rearrangement uses TRBV6-1 and TRBJ2-7, with 11 bases identical to TRBD2. With 4 bases clipped from V and 0 bases from J, the junction kept 8 bases outside the gene matches. CDR1 and CDR2 from the germline V gene are MNHNS and SASEGT. CDR3 length equals 17 residues. The CDR3 nucleotides are TGTGCCAGCAGTGTAACTAGCGGGAGCTCCTACTCCTACGAGCAGTACTTC. Encoded protein: CASSVTSGSSYSYEQYF.

The chain employs TRBV11-2 and TRBJ2-1, with TRBD2 matching 11 bases. The CDR3 is 14 amino acids. The trim removed 2 bases at V and 14 bases at J, leaving 8 bases unmatched. Looked up from germline, CDR1 is SGHAT and CDR2 is FQNNGV. The CDR3 sequence: CASSLSSGRTGEFF. The CDR3 bases are TGTGCCAGCAGCTTATCTAGCGGGAGGACCGGGGAGTTCTTC.

The V gene is TRBV7-9, the J gene TRBJ2-3; D possibly corresponds to TRBD1 (6 bases). The CDR3 is 13 amino acids. The V end lost 5 bases, the J end lost 5 bases, and 11 bases lay between the germline ends. CDR1 SEHNR and CDR2 FQNEAQ come from the germline V gene (reference sequence). The CDR3 region has the DNA TGTGCCAGCAGCATACAGGGTGAAGATACGCAGTATTTT. Protein: CASSIQGEDTQYF. Filled out from reference TRBV7-9 and TRBJ2-3, the complete variable domain reads DTGVSQNPRHKITKRGQNVTFRCDPISEHNRLYWYRQTLGQGPEFLTYFQNEAQLEKSRLLSDRFSAERPKGSFSTLEIQRTEQGDSAMYLCASSIQGEDTQYFGPGTRLTVL.

This clone has a single count. The V and J genes are TRBV9 and TRBJ1-5; 7 bases line up with TRBD1. Looked up from germline, CDR1 is SGDLS and CDR2 is YYNGEE. This CDR3 has 15 amino acids. With V trimmed by 3 bases and J by 6 bases, 9 bases remained unmatched. CDR3 sequence (DNA): TGTGCCAGCAGCGCCCTAGGGGGCTTTGGTCAGCCCCAGCATTTT. Protein: CASSALGGFGQPQHF.

This chain links TRBV2 with TRBJ2-1; 9 bases map to TRBD2. The J segment lost 3 bases and the V segment lost 6 bases, leaving 9 bases of the junction unmatched. CDR1 SNHLY and CDR2 FYNNEI come from the germline V gene. The CDR3 length is 16 residues. The CDR3 DNA sequence: TGTGCCAGCAGAGTAGCGGGAGTGACGGTCTACAATGAGCAGTTCTTC. This sequence encodes CASRVAGVTVYNEQFF.

The rearrangement uses TRBV27 and TRBJ1-2; D gene ambiguous. V lost 3 bases to trimming and J lost 1 base, with 6 bases between them. Germline CDR1 MNHEY, CDR2 SMNVEV (reference sequence). The CDR3 spans 13 residues. DNA of the CDR3: TGTGCCAGCAGTTTGCAGAATAACTATGGCTACACCTTC. Its translation is CASSLQNNYGYTF.

This chain joins TRBV18 and TRBJ2-7, with D uncertain. The germline V and J ends were trimmed by 1 base and 0 bases, with 16 bases remaining between them. The CDR3 length is 17 residues. Germline V gene data show CDR1 as KGHSH and CDR2 as LQKENI. CDR3 sequence: CASSPLIPNESSYEQYF. CDR3 DNA: TGTGCCAGCTCACCACTAATACCTAACGAAAGCTCCTACGAGCAGTACTTC.

The chain combines TRBV4-1 with TRBJ2-7; 7 bases agree with TRBD2. The CDR3 covers 15 residues. V lost 0 bases and J lost 6; bases outside the gene matches: 8. CDR1 MGHRA and CDR2 YSYEKL come from the germline V gene. The CDR3 sequence: CASSQDPLAVTEQYF. The CDR3 DNA reads TGCGCCAGCAGCCAAGATCCGCTAGCGGTAACCGAGCAGTACTTC.

This clone was counted once. V and J are TRBV6-5 and TRBJ1-4; tentative D call: TRBD1 (5 bases). The CDR3 is 15 residues long. V lost 5 bases to trimming and J lost 0 bases, with 10 bases between them. The germline V gene has CDR1 MNHEY and CDR2 SVGAGI. The CDR3 spells CASSLGGATNEKLFF. CDR3 DNA: TGTGCCAGCAGTCTCGGGGGAGCAACTAATGAAAAACTGTTTTTT.

This chain joins TRBV13 and TRBJ2-7; the match to TRBD1 covers 7 bases. CDR1 and CDR2 (germline): PRHDT, FYEKMQ (reference sequence). The CDR3 spans 15 residues. Trimming took 0 bases from V and 5 from J; bases not matched to a gene: 7. The CDR3 is CASSLGTGPKDEQYF. Written as DNA, the CDR3 is TGTGCCAGCAGCTTAGGGACAGGGCCGAAGGACGAGCAGTACTTC. Full variable domain (missing parts from reference TRBV13 and TRBJ2-7): AAGVIQSPRHLIKEKRETATLKCYPIPRHDTVYWYQQGPGQDPQFLISFYEKMQSDKGSIPDRFSAQQFSDYHSELNMSSLELGDSALYFCASSLGTGPKDEQYFGPGTRLTVT.

The chain employs TRBV15 and TRBJ2-1; tentative D call: TRBD2 (6 bases). CDR1 and CDR2 (germline): LNHNV, YYDKDF (reference sequence). This CDR3 spans 19 amino acids. V gave up 0 bases and J gave up 6 bases, with 24 bases separating them. This CDR3 is CATSRDLYSVWREVNEQFF. The CDR3 bases are TGTGCCACCAGCAGAGATCTTTATTCAGTTTGGAGGGAGGTCAATGAGCAGTTCTTC.

V usage is TRBV29-1 and J usage is TRBJ2-1, with 7 nucleotides matching TRBD2. CDR3 size: 16 residues. The junction had 13 bases not matched to a gene; V was cut back by 5 bases and J by 3 bases. CDR1 SQVTM and CDR2 ANQGSEA come from the germline V gene. The DNA for the CDR3 is TGCAGCGTTCCCTCTCTAACTAGCGCAATCTACAATGAGCAGTTCTTC. Its translation: CSVPSLTSAIYNEQFF.

The chain couples TRBV6-1 to TRBJ2-1; the match to TRBD2 covers 10 bases. This CDR3 contains 16 residues. Germline-derived CDR1 and CDR2 are MNHNS and SASEGT. J was trimmed by 7 bases and V by 4 bases; bases with no gene match: 10. This chain's CDR3 is CASSGLAGGLRNEQFF. CDR3 in DNA: TGTGCCAGCAGTGGATTAGCGGGGGGTTTACGTAATGAGCAGTTCTTC.

V usage is TRBV5-4 and J usage is TRBJ2-1; D may be TRBD2 (5 bases). Trimming removed 0 bases from V and 8 bases from J, with 9 bases in between. CDR3 length: 13 residues. Germline V lookup: CDR1 SGHNT, CDR2 YYREEE (reference sequence). The chain's CDR3 is CASSLAFGDEQFF. CDR3 sequence (DNA): TGTGCCAGCAGCTTGGCGTTCGGGGATGAGCAGTTCTTC.

The chain is built from TRBV28 and TRBJ2-2, with TRBD1 matching 8 bases. After removal of 2 bases from V and 7 bases from J, the junction contained 6 bases not matched to a gene. The CDR3 loop spans 15 amino acids. CDR1 and CDR2 (germline): MDHEN, SYDVKM. CDR3 sequence: CASSLAGQGGGELFF. CDR3 in DNA: TGTGCCAGCAGTTTAGCCGGACAGGGCGGCGGGGAGCTGTTTTTT.

The rearrangement uses TRBV10-3 and TRBJ2-3; 11 bases agree with TRBD2. The CDR3 has 15 residues. Trimming removed 5 bases from V and 0 bases from J; junction bases left unmatched: 1. Germline V gene data show CDR1 as ENHRY and CDR2 as SYGVKD. CDR3 bases: TGTGCCATCAGTCGACTAGCGGGAAGCACAGATACGCAGTATTTT. Translation gives CAISRLAGSTDTQYF.

V usage is TRBV11-2 and J usage is TRBJ1-3; D unclear. CDR3 length: 15 residues. V lost 5 bases to trimming and J lost 1 base, with 12 bases between them. Germline CDR1 and CDR2: SGHAT and FQNNGV. In DNA, the CDR3 is TGTGCCAGCAGCCAGGCCGCCGAGTCTGGAAACACCATATATTTT. Translating it yields CASSQAAESGNTIYF.

This chain connects TRBV6-6 to TRBJ2-3, with D uncertain. Trimming removed 0 bases from V and 2 bases from J, with 6 bases in between. Germline CDR1 MNHNY, CDR2 SVGAGI (reference sequence). This CDR3 has 14 residues. The CDR3 DNA reads as TGTGCCAGCAGTTACTCGGGCTACACAGATACGCAGTATTTT. Amino acid sequence: CASSYSGYTDTQYF.

V and J are TRBV27 and TRBJ2-1; 9 bases are shared with TRBD2. Germline CDR1 is MNHEY and CDR2 is SMNVEV (reference sequence). Germline trimming cut 5 bases from V and 3 bases from J; bases unmatched to any gene: 8. The CDR3 sequence is 16 residues long. CDR3 sequence (DNA): TGTGCCAGCAGTCCCGGACTAGCGAAAATCTACAATGAGCAGTTCTTC. Translating gives CASSPGLAKIYNEQFF.